This T cell receptor (beta chain) stems from a study of T cell changes during pregnancy in multiple sclerosis (dated by TCRdb to 2018 to 2020). Notes on the research overall: The study looked at changes in the T cell repertoire across pregnancy in women with multiple sclerosis.

Remarks on this clone: The antigen this receptor binds is unknown. Base qualities are not recorded, but no much larger clone differs from it by a single base.

Library generation was performed with the immunoSEQ multiplex PCR assay. This is the immuneACCESS table as TCRdb keeps it, with only in-frame sequences that have V and J called. A part of the clones is gone; compared with another copy, unresolved V genes explain less than half, and the rest is unexplained. The sample profile shows some 83,000 clones; about nine tenths of them were found once. The ten largest clones represent around 3.3% of the sample. From a lookup of the germline V gene (reference sequence), CDR1 and CDR2 are MNHNY and SVGAGI. The CDR3 goes from the cysteine to the phenylalanine over 15 residues. Only the CDR3 portion is preserved as DNA: 45 bases, with reading frame beginning at the first base. The germline V and J ends show losses of 2 bases and 2 bases respectively, and no gene match explains 6 bases of the junction.

The receptor was isolated from a female donor in good health, serving as a control in a pregnancy study. Some clones in this sample may be carry-over from other donors' samples. The starting material was PBMCs, obtained in the first trimester of pregnancy. Recombination linked TRBV6-6 to TRBJ2-7; TRBD1 fits 7 bases in the junction. CDR3 sequence: CASSYRPQGAYEQYF. The sequenced DNA is TGTGCCAGCAGTTACCGCCCCCAGGGGGCCTACGAGCAGTACTTC.